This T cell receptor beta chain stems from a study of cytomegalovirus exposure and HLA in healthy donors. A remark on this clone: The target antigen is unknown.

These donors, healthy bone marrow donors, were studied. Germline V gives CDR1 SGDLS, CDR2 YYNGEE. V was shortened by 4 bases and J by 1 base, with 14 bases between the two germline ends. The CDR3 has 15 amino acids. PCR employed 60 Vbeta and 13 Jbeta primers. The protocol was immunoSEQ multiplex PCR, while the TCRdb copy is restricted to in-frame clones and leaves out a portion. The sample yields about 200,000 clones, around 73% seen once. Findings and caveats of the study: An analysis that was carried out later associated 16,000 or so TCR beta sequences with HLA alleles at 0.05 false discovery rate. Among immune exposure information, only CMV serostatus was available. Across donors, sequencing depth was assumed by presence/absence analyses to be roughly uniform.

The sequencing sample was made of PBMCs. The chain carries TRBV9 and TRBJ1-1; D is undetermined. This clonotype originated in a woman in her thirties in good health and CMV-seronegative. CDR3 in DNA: TGTGCCAGCAGCCCGCAGTCAGTGCAGAACACTGAAGCTTTCTTT. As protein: CASSPQSVQNTEAFF.